One and the same sample provided the 16 T cell receptor beta chains below, sequenced in a study of Graves' ophthalmopathy and Graves' hyperthyroidism. The authors amplified TCR beta CDR3 regions from RNA transcripts. In the first round, RT-PCR was carried out with HTBI primers, and a multiplex PCR formed the second round. TCRdb used MiXCR to reprocess the multiplex PCR reads, holding one entry per CDR3 protein. The sample holds under 250,000 distinct CDR3 sequences; 20% to 25% are singletons and the top ten take approximately 39%. Sequencing was performed on peripheral blood. The receptors originated from a woman aged 45 to 65 with Graves' ophthalmopathy.

This clonotype has a count of ten or more. This chain connects TRBV28 to TRBJ1-2, with 8 bases fitting TRBD1. The CDR3 runs to 15 residues. With V trimmed by 5 bases and J by 8 bases, 13 bases remained unmatched. The germline gives CDR1 MDHEN, CDR2 SYDVKM. The CDR3 here is CASSPPGQGSKGYTF. DNA for the CDR3: TGTGCCAGCAGTCCTCCAGGACAGGGATCTAAGGGCTACACCTTC.

This clonotype was seen many times. The rearrangement joins TRBV6-1 to TRBJ1-2; D is ambiguous. Germline V gene sequence: CDR1 MNHNS, CDR2 SASEGT. The CDR3 has 12 amino acids. V lost 3 bases and J lost 5, with 7 bases in between. The CDR3 protein is CASSDPIYGYTF. The CDR3 DNA follows: TGTGCCAGCAGTGACCCGATTTATGGCTACACCTTC.

The rearrangement joins TRBV27 to TRBJ2-5; a weak D match, TRBD2 (7 bases). Germline assignment: CDR1 MNHEY and CDR2 SMNVEV (reference sequence). The CDR3 has 13 amino acids. Between the trimmed V and J ends, which lost 8 bases and 5 bases, there was a span of 15 bases. CDR3 protein: CASQGRGRETQYF. DNA for the CDR3: TGTGCCAGCCAGGGGAGGGGACGCGAGACCCAGTACTTC.

V gene TRBV28 combines with J gene TRBJ2-2, with TRBD2 identical over 7 bases. V trimming: 2 bases; J trimming: 4 bases; junction bases outside the gene matches: 1. CDR1 MDHEN and CDR2 SYDVKM come from the germline V gene. The CDR3 length is 14 residues. The CDR3 bases are TGTGCCAGCAGTTTAGCGGGAGTCACCGGGGAGCTGTTTTTT. Its protein product is CASSLAGVTGELFF.

This clonotype appeared many times. J is TRBJ2-7 and V is TRBV5-1; 9 bases are shared with TRBD1. V lost 5 bases to trimming and J lost 7 bases; unmatched junction nucleotides: 10. CDR1 SGHRS and CDR2 YFSETQ come from the germline V gene. This CDR3 has 14 residues. The CDR3 bases are TGCGCCAGCAGTTTACAGGGGGCAACGGAAGAGCAGTACTTC. This gives the protein CASSLQGATEEQYF.

This clonotype was recorded at least ten times. The chain's CDR3 is CASSLASRAFF. The CDR3 coding sequence is TGTGCCAGCAGCCTCGCGTCCAGGGCTTTCTTT. The chain employs TRBV6-5 and TRBJ1-1; D is unclear. Germline V gene data show CDR1 as MNHEY and CDR2 as SVGAGI. The CDR3 has 11 residues. The ends were cut back, 6 bases at V and 11 bases at J, with 13 bases in the middle.

This clonotype was found many times. The V gene is TRBV6-2 or TRBV6-3, the J gene TRBJ2-7; D may be TRBD2 (6 bases). Germline V gives CDR1 MNHEY, CDR2 SVGEGT. The CDR3 spans 15 residues. Trimming removed 7 bases at V and 0 bases at J, with 16 bases between. In DNA, the CDR3 is TGTGCCAGCAAGGCACCGGGACTGGGCTCCTACGAGCAGTACTTC. This sequence encodes CASKAPGLGSYEQYF.

The table lists this clonotype with many counts. The CDR3 here is CASSEATSFYRGNWLQETQYF. CDR3 bases: TGTGCCAGCAGTGAAGCCACTTCCTTTTACAGGGGGAACTGGCTCCAAGAGACCCAGTACTTC. The rearrangement links TRBV6-1 to TRBJ2-5; 8 bases line up with TRBD1. This CDR3 spans 21 amino acids. With V trimmed by 0 bases and J by 1 base, 19 bases remained unmatched. Per the germline V gene, CDR1 is MNHNS and CDR2 is SASEGT.

V is TRBV6-2 or TRBV6-3 and J is TRBJ1-2; the D gene is possibly TRBD1 (5 bases). Germline V gives CDR1 MNHEY, CDR2 SVGEGT. V was trimmed by 2 bases and J by 5 bases, leaving 21 bases between them. The CDR3 has 17 amino acids. In nucleotides, the CDR3 is TGTGCCAGCAGTTACCGGGGCAGCACCACTTCGTTATATGGCTACACCTTC. It codes for CASSYRGSTTSLYGYTF.

This clonotype came up many times. V gene TRBV12-5 combines with J gene TRBJ2-2; a possible D gene is TRBD1 (5 bases). Germline values: CDR1 LGHNT, CDR2 FRNRAP. This CDR3 comprises 12 residues. Trimming took 9 bases from V and 6 from J, leaving 11 bases between them. CDR3 bases: TGTGCTAGCCGCGGACAATCCGGGGAGCTGTTTTTT. Protein sequence: CASRGQSGELFF. The whole variable domain, remainder taken from reference TRBV12-5 and TRBJ2-2, is DARVTQTPRHKVTEMGQEVTMRCQPILGHNTVFWYRQTMMQGLELLAYFRNRAPLDDSGMPKDRFSAEMPDATLATLKIQPSEPRDSAVYFCASRGQSGELFFGEGSRLTVL.

This clonotype has a count of ten or more. Mismatch with germline at one junction end may stem from a read error. The J gene is TRBJ2-7, the V gene TRBV28, with unresolved D. There are 15 residues in the CDR3. Germline-derived CDR1 and CDR2 are MDHEN and SYDVKM. CDR3 DNA: TGTGCCAGCAGCCAGATTACCCTACGCCCCTACGAGCGGTACTTC. Translated, it gives CASSQITLRPYERYF.

This clonotype was recorded at least ten times. This sequence joins TRBV11-2 and TRBJ2-5, with TRBD1 matching over 8 bases. This CDR3 is 14 amino acids long. V lost 5 bases, J lost 1 base, and 3 bases stayed unmatched. Germline CDR1 SGHAT, CDR2 FQNNGV. CDR3 DNA sequence: TGTGCCAGCAGCACGGGACAGGTCCAAGAGACCCAGTACTTC. Translation gives CASSTGQVQETQYF.

This clonotype was counted only a few times. The chain couples TRBV18 to TRBJ1-3; D remains unclear. This CDR3 contains 15 residues. Germline assignment: CDR1 KGHSH and CDR2 LQKENI. V gave up 0 bases and J gave up 1 base, with 7 bases separating them. CDR3 protein: CASSPPAVSGNTIYF. The CDR3 DNA reads TGTGCCAGCTCACCACCTGCAGTTTCTGGAAACACCATATATTTT.

This clonotype was recorded once. The V gene is TRBV11-3, the J gene TRBJ2-5, with TRBD2 matching 7 bases. V was pared by 6 bases and J by 3 bases, with 10 bases of the junction left unmatched. Germline assignment: CDR1 SGHNT and CDR2 YENEEA. This CDR3 has 15 residues. CDR3 sequence: CASRQITSAKETQYF. CDR3 coding DNA: TGTGCCAGCAGGCAAATCACTAGCGCCAAAGAGACCCAGTACTTC.

V is TRBV6-1 and J is TRBJ2-5; D remains unclear. V lost 4 bases and J 5 bases, leaving 14 bases between the germline ends. CDR1 is MNHNS and CDR2 is SASEGT in the germline V gene. There are 14 residues in the CDR3. The CDR3: CASSVSVKKETQYF. The CDR3 DNA sequence: TGTGCCAGCAGTGTCAGCGTAAAGAAGGAGACCCAGTACTTC.

The CDR3 nucleotides are TGTGCCAGCAGCGTTACAGGGGGCTCCTATGGCTACACCTTC. Protein sequence: CASSVTGGSYGYTF. The gene calls are TRBV2 and TRBJ1-2; TRBD1 matches at 9 bases. J lost 4 bases, V lost 6 bases, and 6 bases had no gene match. This CDR3 spans 14 amino acids. Germline V gives CDR1 SNHLY, CDR2 FYNNEI.